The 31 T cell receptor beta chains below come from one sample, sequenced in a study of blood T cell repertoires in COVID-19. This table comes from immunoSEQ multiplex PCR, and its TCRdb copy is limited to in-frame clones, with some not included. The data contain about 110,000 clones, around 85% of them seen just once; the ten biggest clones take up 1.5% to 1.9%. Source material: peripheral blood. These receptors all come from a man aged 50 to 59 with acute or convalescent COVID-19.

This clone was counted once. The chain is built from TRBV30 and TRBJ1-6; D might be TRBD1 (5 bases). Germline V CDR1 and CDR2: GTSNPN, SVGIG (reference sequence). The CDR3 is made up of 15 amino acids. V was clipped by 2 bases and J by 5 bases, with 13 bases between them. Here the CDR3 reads CAWSPWGRDNSPLHF. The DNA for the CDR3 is TGTGCCTGGAGTCCTTGGGGCCGCGATAATTCACCCCTCCACTTT. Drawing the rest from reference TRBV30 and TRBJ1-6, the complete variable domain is SQTIHQWPATLVQPVGSPLSLECTVEGTSNPNLYWYRQAAGRGLQLLFYSVGIGQISSEVPQNLSASRPQDRQFILSSKKLLLSDSGFYLCAWSPWGRDNSPLHFGNGTRLTVT.

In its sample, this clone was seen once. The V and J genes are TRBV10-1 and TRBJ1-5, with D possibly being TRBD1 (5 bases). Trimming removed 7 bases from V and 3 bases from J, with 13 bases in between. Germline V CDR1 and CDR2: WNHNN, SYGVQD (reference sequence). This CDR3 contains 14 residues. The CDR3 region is CASTKGPLNQPQHF. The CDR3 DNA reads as TGCGCCAGCACGAAGGGGCCCCTCAATCAGCCCCAGCATTTT.

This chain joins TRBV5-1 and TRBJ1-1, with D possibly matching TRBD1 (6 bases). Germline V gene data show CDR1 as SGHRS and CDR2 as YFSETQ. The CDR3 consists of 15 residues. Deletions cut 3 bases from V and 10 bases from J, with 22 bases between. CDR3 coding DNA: TGCGCCAGCAGCTCCGATACAAACAGGGATCGAGGAGCTTTCTTT. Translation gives CASSSDTNRDRGAFF.

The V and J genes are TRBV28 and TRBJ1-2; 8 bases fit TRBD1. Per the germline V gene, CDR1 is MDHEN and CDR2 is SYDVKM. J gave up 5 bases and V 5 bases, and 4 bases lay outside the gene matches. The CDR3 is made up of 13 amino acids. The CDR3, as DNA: TGTGCCAGCAGTCGGGACAGGAAATATGGCTACACCTTC. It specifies CASSRDRKYGYTF.

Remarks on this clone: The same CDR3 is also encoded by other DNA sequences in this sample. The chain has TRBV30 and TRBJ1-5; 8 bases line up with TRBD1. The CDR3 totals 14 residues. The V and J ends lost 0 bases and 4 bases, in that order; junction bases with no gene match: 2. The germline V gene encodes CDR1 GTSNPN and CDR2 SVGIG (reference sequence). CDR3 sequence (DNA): TGTGCCTGGAGTGTAGGACAGGGTAATCAGCCCCAGCATTTT. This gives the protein CAWSVGQGNQPQHF.

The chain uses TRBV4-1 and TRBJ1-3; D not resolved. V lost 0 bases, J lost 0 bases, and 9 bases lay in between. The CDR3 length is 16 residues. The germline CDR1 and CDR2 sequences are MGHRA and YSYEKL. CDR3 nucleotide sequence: TGCGCCAGCAGCCAAGATTGGGCGAGCTCTGGAAACACCATATATTTT. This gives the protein CASSQDWASSGNTIYF.

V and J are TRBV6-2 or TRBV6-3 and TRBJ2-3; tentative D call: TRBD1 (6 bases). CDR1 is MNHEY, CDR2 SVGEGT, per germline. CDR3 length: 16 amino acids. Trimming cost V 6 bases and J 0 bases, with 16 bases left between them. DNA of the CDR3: TGTGCCAGCAGCTCTGACAGGCGCCCTAGCACAGATACGCAGTATTTT. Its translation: CASSSDRRPSTDTQYF.

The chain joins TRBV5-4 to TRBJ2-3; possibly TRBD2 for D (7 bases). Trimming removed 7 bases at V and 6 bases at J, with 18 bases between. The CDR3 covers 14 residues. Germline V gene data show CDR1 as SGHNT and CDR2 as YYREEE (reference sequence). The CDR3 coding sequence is TGTGCCAGCGCGAGCCGGGGGGCATCGGATACGCAGTATTTT. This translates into CASASRGASDTQYF.

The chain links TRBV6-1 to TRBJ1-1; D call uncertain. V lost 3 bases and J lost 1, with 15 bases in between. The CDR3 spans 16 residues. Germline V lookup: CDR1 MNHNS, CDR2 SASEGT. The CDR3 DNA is TGTGCCAGCAGTGACCGAAGAGATGCAAGGAACACTGAAGCTTTCTTT. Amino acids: CASSDRRDARNTEAFF.

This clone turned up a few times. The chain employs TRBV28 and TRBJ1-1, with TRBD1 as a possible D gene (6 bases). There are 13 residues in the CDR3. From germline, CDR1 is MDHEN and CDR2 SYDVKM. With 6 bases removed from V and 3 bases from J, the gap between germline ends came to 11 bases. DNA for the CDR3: TGTGCCAGCAGATTGGACAGTTACACTGAAGCTTTCTTT. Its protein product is CASRLDSYTEAFF.

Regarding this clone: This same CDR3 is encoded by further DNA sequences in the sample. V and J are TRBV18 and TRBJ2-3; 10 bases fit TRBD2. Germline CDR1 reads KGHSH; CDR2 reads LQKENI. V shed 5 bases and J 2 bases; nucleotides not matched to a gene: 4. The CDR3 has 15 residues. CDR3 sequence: CASSSLAGDTDTQYF. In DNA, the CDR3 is TGTGCCAGCTCATCCCTAGCGGGGGACACAGATACGCAGTATTTT.

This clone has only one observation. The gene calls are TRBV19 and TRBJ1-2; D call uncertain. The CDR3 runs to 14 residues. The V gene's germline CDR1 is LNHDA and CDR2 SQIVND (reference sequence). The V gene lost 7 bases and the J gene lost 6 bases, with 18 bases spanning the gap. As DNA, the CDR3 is TGTGCCAGTACCCTTGGAAGGAGTAAGAATGGCTACACCTTC. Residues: CASTLGRSKNGYTF.

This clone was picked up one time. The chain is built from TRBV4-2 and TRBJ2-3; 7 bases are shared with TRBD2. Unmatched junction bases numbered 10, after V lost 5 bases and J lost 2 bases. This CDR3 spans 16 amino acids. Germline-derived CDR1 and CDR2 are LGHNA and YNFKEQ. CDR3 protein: CASSLGGGLSTDTQYF. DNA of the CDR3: TGTGCCAGCAGCTTGGGGGGGGGACTATCCACAGATACGCAGTATTTT.

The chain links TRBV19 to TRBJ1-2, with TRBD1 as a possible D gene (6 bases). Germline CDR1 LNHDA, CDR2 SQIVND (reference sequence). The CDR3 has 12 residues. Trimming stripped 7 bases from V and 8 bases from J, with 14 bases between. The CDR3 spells CASKTGSGGYTF. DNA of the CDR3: TGTGCCAGTAAAACAGGGTCGGGCGGCTACACCTTC.

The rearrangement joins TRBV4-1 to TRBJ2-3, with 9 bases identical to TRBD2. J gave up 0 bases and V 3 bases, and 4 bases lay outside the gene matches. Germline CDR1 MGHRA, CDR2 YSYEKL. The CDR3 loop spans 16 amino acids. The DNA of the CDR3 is TGCGCCAGCAGCCAGGGGACTAGCCTGAGCACAGATACGCAGTATTTT. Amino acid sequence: CASSQGTSLSTDTQYF.

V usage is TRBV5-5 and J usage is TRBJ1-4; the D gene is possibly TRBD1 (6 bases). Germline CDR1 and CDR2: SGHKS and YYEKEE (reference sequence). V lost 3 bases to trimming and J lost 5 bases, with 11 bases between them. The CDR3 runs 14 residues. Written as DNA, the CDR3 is TGTGCCAGCAGCTCCATGACAGGAAATGAAAAACTGTTTTTT. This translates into CASSSMTGNEKLFF.

For the CDR3, the DNA is TGTGCCAGTAAGAGACAGACCTTCTCTGGAAACACCATATATTTT. It yields the protein CASKRQTFSGNTIYF. This rearrangement joins TRBV19 to TRBJ1-3; maybe TRBD1 (5 bases). Germline assignment: CDR1 LNHDA and CDR2 SQIVND (reference sequence). CDR3 length: 15 residues. Trimming removed 7 bases from V and 0 bases from J, with 13 bases in between.

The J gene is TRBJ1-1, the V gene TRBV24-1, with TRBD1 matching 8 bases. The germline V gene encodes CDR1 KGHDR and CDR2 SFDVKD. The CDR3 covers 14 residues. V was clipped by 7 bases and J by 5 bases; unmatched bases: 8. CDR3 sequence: CATRTGAQGTEAFF. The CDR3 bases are TGTGCCACCAGGACAGGGGCCCAGGGAACTGAAGCTTTCTTT.

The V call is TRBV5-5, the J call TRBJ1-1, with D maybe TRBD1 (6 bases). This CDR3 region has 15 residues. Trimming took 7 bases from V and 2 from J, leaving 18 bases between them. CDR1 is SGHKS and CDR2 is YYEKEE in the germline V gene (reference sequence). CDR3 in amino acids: CASSRWGQGNTEAFF. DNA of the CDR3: TGTGCCAGCTCAAGGTGGGGGCAAGGAAACACTGAAGCTTTCTTT.

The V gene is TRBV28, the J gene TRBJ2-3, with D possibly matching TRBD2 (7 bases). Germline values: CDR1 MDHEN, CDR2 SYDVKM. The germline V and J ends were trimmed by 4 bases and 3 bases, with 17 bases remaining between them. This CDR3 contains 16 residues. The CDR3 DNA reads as TGTGCCAGCAGTTCCCGTAGGGGGGGAAAAACAGATACGCAGTATTTT. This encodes CASSSRRGGKTDTQYF.

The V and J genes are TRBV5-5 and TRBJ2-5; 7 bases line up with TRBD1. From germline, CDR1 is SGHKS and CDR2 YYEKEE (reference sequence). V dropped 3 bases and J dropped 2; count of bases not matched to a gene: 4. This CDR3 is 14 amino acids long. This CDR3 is CASSSGTVQETQYF. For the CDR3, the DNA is TGTGCCAGCAGCTCCGGGACAGTTCAAGAGACCCAGTACTTC.

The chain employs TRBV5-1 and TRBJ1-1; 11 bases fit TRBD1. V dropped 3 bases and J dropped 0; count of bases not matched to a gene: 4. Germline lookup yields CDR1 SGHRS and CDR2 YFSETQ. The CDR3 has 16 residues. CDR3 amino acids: CASSSGQGAMNTEAFF. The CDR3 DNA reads TGCGCCAGCAGCTCCGGACAGGGGGCGATGAACACTGAAGCTTTCTTT.

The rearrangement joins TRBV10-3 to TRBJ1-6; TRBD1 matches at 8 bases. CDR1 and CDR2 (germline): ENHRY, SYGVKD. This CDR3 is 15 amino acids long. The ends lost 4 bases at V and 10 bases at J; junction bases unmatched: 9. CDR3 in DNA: TGTGCCATCAGTGTAGGACAGGGAGAATACTCACCCCTCCACTTT. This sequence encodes CAISVGQGEYSPLHF.

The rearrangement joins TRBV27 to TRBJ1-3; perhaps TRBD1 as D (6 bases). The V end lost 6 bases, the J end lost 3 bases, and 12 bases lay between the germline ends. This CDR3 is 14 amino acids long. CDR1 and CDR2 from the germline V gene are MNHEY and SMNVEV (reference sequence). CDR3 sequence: CASSPRTDGNTIYF. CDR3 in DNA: TGTGCCAGCAGCCCCCGGACAGATGGAAACACCATATATTTT.

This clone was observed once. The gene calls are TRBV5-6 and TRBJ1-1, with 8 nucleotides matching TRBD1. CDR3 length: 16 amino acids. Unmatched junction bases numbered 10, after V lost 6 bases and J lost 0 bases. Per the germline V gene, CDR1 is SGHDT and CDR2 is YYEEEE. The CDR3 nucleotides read TGTGCCAGCACGATCAGGGGGCCTTTTGTGAACACTGAAGCTTTCTTT. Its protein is CASTIRGPFVNTEAFF.

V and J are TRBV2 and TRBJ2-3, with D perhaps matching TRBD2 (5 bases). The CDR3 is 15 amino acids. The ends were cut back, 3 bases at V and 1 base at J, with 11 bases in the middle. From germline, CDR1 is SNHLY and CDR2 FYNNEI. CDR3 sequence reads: CASSDLALGTDTQYF. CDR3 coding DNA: TGTGCCAGCAGTGATCTAGCCCTTGGCACAGATACGCAGTATTTT.

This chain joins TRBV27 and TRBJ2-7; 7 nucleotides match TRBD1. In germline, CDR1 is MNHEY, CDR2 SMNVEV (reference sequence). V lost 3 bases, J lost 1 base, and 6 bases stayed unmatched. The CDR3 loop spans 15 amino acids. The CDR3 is CASSFPPGQSYEQYF. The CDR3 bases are TGTGCCAGCAGTTTTCCTCCGGGACAGTCCTACGAGCAGTACTTC.

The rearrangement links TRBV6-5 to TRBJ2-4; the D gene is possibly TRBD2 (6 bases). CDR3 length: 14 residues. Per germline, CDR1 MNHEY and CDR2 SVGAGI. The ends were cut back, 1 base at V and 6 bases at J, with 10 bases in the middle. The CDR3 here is CASSYLGRGNIQYF. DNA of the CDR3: TGTGCCAGCAGTTACTTGGGGCGGGGAAACATTCAGTACTTC.

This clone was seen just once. Here the CDR3 reads CASSSGTGGLNGETQYF. Written as DNA, the CDR3 is TGTGCCAGCAGCTCCGGGACAGGGGGCCTGAACGGAGAGACCCAGTACTTC. This chain connects TRBV5-8 to TRBJ2-5; 12 bases line up with TRBD1. This CDR3 region has 17 residues. The V gene's germline CDR1 is SGHTS and CDR2 YDEGEE. V was pared by 3 bases and J by 4 bases, with 10 bases of the junction left unmatched. Complete variable domain (other parts from reference TRBV5-8 and TRBJ2-5): EAGVTQSPTHLIKTRGQQATLRCSPISGHTSVYWYQQALGLGLQFLLWYDEGEERNRGNFPPRFSGRQFPNYSSELNVNALELEDSALYLCASSSGTGGLNGETQYFGPGTRLLVL.

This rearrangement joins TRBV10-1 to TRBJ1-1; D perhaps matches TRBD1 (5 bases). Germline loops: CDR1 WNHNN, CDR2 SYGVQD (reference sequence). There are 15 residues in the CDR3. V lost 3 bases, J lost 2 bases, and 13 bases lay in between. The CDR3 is CASSDQFTGNTEAFF. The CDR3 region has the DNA TGCGCCAGCAGTGATCAATTTACAGGAAACACTGAAGCTTTCTTT.

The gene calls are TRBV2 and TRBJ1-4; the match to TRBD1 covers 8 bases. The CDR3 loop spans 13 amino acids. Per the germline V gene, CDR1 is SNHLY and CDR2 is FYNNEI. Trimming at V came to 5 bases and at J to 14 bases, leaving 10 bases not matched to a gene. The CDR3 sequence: CASSRQGATGLFF. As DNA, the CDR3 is TGTGCCAGCAGTAGGCAGGGGGCCACTGGGCTGTTTTTT. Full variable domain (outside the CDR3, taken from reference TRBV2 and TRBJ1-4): EPEVTQTPSHQVTQMGQEVILRCVPISNHLYFYWYRQILGQKVEFLVSFYNNEISEKSEIFDDQFSVERPDGSNFTLKIRSTKLEDSAMYFCASSRQGATGLFFGSGTQLSVL.